A selection of T cell receptor beta chains follows, all from one sample in a study of blood T cell repertoires in COVID-19. The method was immunoSEQ multiplex PCR; TCRdb's version includes in-frame clones alone and lacks a portion of them. The data show fewer than 110,000 clones, over 80% seen once. Specimen: peripheral blood. These receptors were obtained from a man aged 45-65 years with acute or convalescent COVID-19. Both conserved end residues are part of each CDR3. A D gene is named only where the DNA matches it firmly. Some rows have no size entry. The others give once, few or many, or a class for an expanded clone.

v_gene	abundance	j_gene	d_gene	CDR3nt	CDR3aa
TRBV7-9	-	TRBJ1-1	-	TGTGCCAGCAGCAGCGCGACGGGGAACACTGAAGCTTTCTTT	CASSSATGNTEAFF
TRBV7-6	-	TRBJ1-2	-	TGTGCCAGCAGCTCCTCTCGGTACGATGGCTACACCTTC	CASSSSRYDGYTF
TRBV5-1	few	TRBJ2-2	-	TGCGCCAGCAGCTTGGCCCAGGGGAGCACCGGGGAGCTGTTTTTT	CASSLAQGSTGELFF
TRBV19	-	TRBJ1-5	-	TGTGCCAGTAGTATGGGGCAGTCTCTTAATCAGCCCCAGCATTTT	CASSMGQSLNQPQHF
TRBV7-9	-	TRBJ1-4	-	TGTGCCAGCAGCTTATCCGGGACTAATGAAAAACTGTTTTTT	CASSLSGTNEKLFF
TRBV7-2	-	TRBJ2-1	-	TGTGCCAGCAGCTTCCTTAACTACAATGAGCAGTTCTTC	CASSFLNYNEQFF
TRBV11-2	-	TRBJ2-6	-	TGTGCCAGCAGCTTTCCGTCGGGGGCCAACGTCCTGACTTTC	CASSFPSGANVLTF
TRBV11-2	-	TRBJ2-1	TRBD1	TGTGCCAGCAGCCCTGGGGACAGGGTGGCCTACAATGAGCAGTTCTTC	CASSPGDRVAYNEQFF
TRBV7-2	-	TRBJ1-3	-	TGTGCCAGCAGCGTGAGCGACGGGGGAGGAAACACCATATATTTT	CASSVSDGGGNTIYF
TRBV27	-	TRBJ1-5	TRBD1	TGTGCCAGCAGTCCCGGGACAGGGATCAATCAGCCCCAGCATTTT	CASSPGTGINQPQHF
TRBV2	-	TRBJ1-3	-	TGTGCCAGCATCCGACCAGGTTCTGGAAACACCATATATTTT	CASIRPGSGNTIYF
TRBV7-8	-	TRBJ1-3	-	TGTGCCAGCAGCTTAGTCGGTTTCTCTGGAAACACCATATATTTT	CASSLVGFSGNTIYF
TRBV6-1	-	TRBJ1-5	-	TGTGCCAGCAGTGAAGTACACCTTAATCAGCCCCAGCATTTT	CASSEVHLNQPQHF
TRBV11-2	-	TRBJ2-2	-	TGTGCCAGCAGCTTAGGGACACAAAACACCGGGGAGCTGTTTTTT	CASSLGTQNTGELFF
TRBV19	few	TRBJ1-1	-	TGTGCCAGTAGTATAGTCGGTGGAGTTCTTACTGAAGCTTTCTTT	CASSIVGGVLTEAFF
TRBV5-1	-	TRBJ1-1	-	TGCGCCAGCAGCCGCGGCCAGGGAAACACTGAAGCTTTCTTT	CASSRGQGNTEAFF
TRBV5-1	once	TRBJ1-1	-	TGCGCCAGCAGCGTACAGCCGACGAACACTGAAGCTTTCTTT	CASSVQPTNTEAFF
TRBV6-5	-	TRBJ2-1	TRBD1	TGTGCCAGCAGTTCCCGGACAGGGGCCTACAATGAGCAGTTCTTC	CASSSRTGAYNEQFF
TRBV11-2	-	TRBJ1-3	-	TGTGCCAGCAATCAGAGAGGGACCATATATTTT	CASNQRGTIYF
TRBV19	-	TRBJ2-7	TRBD1	TGTGCCAGTAGTGAAGGGGGCAGGACCTACGAGCAGTACTTC	CASSEGGRTYEQYF
TRBV7-9	-	TRBJ1-2	-	TGTGCCAGCATCCGAGGGAGGGGGGACAATGGCTACACCTTC	CASIRGRGDNGYTF
TRBV7-2	-	TRBJ2-5	TRBD1	TGTGCCAGCAGTCCGACAGGGAATCAAGAGACCCAGTACTTC	CASSPTGNQETQYF
TRBV19	-	TRBJ2-7	-	TGTGCCAGTAGTCTGGGGAGTTACTACGAGCAGTACTTC	CASSLGSYYEQYF
TRBV18	-	TRBJ1-1	TRBD1	TGTGCCAGCTCACGCCAGGGGGCGGCGAACACTGAAGCTTTCTTT	CASSRQGAANTEAFF
TRBV18	-	TRBJ1-1	-	TGTGCCAGCTCACAGTTACTTACAGGACCGAACACTGAAGCTTTCTTT	CASSQLLTGPNTEAFF
TRBV3-1/TRBV3-2	few	TRBJ2-3	-	TGTGCCAGCAGCCAAGAATTTCCAGATAGCACAGATACGCAGTATTTT	CASSQEFPDSTDTQYF
TRBV9	-	TRBJ1-2	TRBD1	TGTGCCAGCAGCGGCATGACAGGGGGCGTCTATGGCTACACCTTC	CASSGMTGGVYGYTF
TRBV10-3	-	TRBJ1-1	-	TGTGCCATCAGTGTCACGACAGGTGAAGCTTTCTTT	CAISVTTGEAFF
TRBV2	-	TRBJ1-4	TRBD1	TGTGCCAGCAGAGAGACAGGGGCTACTAATGAAAAACTGTTTTTT	CASRETGATNEKLFF
TRBV9	-	TRBJ1-3	-	TGTGCCAGCAGCACAGGGCCCGACGGAACCTCTGGAAACACCATATATTTT	CASSTGPDGTSGNTIYF
TRBV18	-	TRBJ2-2	TRBD1	TGTGCCAGCTCACCGTCCGGGACAGGGGACACCGGGGAGCTGTTTTTT	CASSPSGTGDTGELFF
TRBV7-3	-	TRBJ1-1	-	TGTGCCAGCAGCCTTGGACGGGGGGGGACTGAAGCTTTCTTT	CASSLGRGGTEAFF
TRBV7-2	-	TRBJ1-5	TRBD1	TGTGCCAGCAGCATAACAGGGGGAGGGAATCAGCCCCAGCATTTT	CASSITGGGNQPQHF
TRBV18	once	TRBJ1-4	-	TGTGCCAGCTCACCCTCCAACAGAGCAACTAATGAAAAACTGTTTTTT	CASSPSNRATNEKLFF
TRBV7-3	-	TRBJ2-1	-	TGTGCCAGCAGCTTATACGGTACTGAGCAGTTCTTC	CASSLYGTEQFF
TRBV27	-	TRBJ1-6	TRBD1	TGTGCCAGCAGTTTATCCCCCCCGGGACAGGGAACATCACCCCTCCACTTT	CASSLSPPGQGTSPLHF
TRBV28	few	TRBJ2-7	-	TGTGCCAGCACTGCCCACAGCAATACCTACGAGCAGTACTTC	CASTAHSNTYEQYF
TRBV9	-	TRBJ1-4	TRBD1	TGTGCCAGCAGCGACCGGGACAGAACTAATGAAAAACTGTTTTTT	CASSDRDRTNEKLFF
TRBV30	-	TRBJ1-2	TRBD1	TGTGCCTGGGGAGGGGGCAGGGCCTACTACACCTTC	CAWGGGRAYYTF
TRBV18	-	TRBJ1-2	-	TGTGCCAGCTCACCGACAGTTCTCTATGGCTACACCTTC	CASSPTVLYGYTF
TRBV5-1	-	TRBJ2-3	TRBD2	TGCGCCAGCAGCACTGGACTAGCGGGGCCTTCCGATACGCAGTATTTT	CASSTGLAGPSDTQYF
TRBV18	-	TRBJ1-4	TRBD1	TGTGCCAGCTCGAGGACAGGGTGGAGTGAAAAACTGTTTTTT	CASSRTGWSEKLFF
TRBV15	-	TRBJ1-2	-	TGTGCCACCAGCAGAGACAGAACTAACTATGGCTACACCTTC	CATSRDRTNYGYTF
TRBV27	-	TRBJ1-1	-	TGTGCCAGCAGTGCACAGGGTACGAACACTGAAGCTTTCTTT	CASSAQGTNTEAFF
TRBV4-3	-	TRBJ1-2	TRBD1	TGCGCCAGCAGCCAAGATTCAGGGGGCCACTATGGCTACACCTTC	CASSQDSGGHYGYTF
TRBV5-1	-	TRBJ2-3	TRBD1	TGCGCCAGCAGCTGGACAGGTGGCCACACAGATACGCAGTATTTT	CASSWTGGHTDTQYF
TRBV5-4	few	TRBJ1-2	TRBD1	TGTGCCAGCAGCTTGGGATTGGGACAGGGGGACTATGGCTACACCTTC	CASSLGLGQGDYGYTF
TRBV11-2	-	TRBJ1-4	-	TGTGCCAGCAGCTTTACCCAGAGGAATGAAAAACTGTTTTTT	CASSFTQRNEKLFF
TRBV7-9	-	TRBJ2-3	TRBD2	TGTGCCAGCAGCTTAGCTTCGGGTAGCGGGGGGGTTACGCAGTATTTT	CASSLASGSGGVTQYF
TRBV27	-	TRBJ2-1	-	TGTGCCAGCAGTTTAGCCTTGGGCGGGCTTCAACCGTTCTTC	CASSLALGGLQPFF
TRBV12-3/TRBV12-4	-	TRBJ2-2	-	TGTGCCAGCAGTGCCGCACTCGGGGAGCTGTTTTTT	CASSAALGELFF
TRBV5-1	-	TRBJ2-2	TRBD2	TGCGCCAGCAGCTTATTCTGGACCGGGGGGGCGAACACCGGGGAGCTGTTTTTT	CASSLFWTGGANTGELFF
TRBV6-1	-	TRBJ1-5	-	TGTGCCAGCAGTGAAGCGAGAGGGATAGGTCAGCCCCAGCATTTT	CASSEARGIGQPQHF